What follows is one T cell receptor beta chain and its context. This sample was included in a study of shared clonotypes between healthy human individuals. Germline-derived CDR1 and CDR2 are MNHEY and SMNVEV (reference sequence). The CDR3 runs to 16 residues. V gave up 5 bases and J gave up 1 base; unmatched junction bases: 10. As defined, naive CD8 cells were CD45RO-negative and positively selected for CCR7, with terminally differentiated effector memory CD45RA+ cells excluded. Measured with immunoSEQ multiplex PCR; TCRdb has only the in-frame clones, and not every one. This sample carries about 2.1 million clones, about 92% of them seen once, and the ten largest clones take more than 1.5%.

J is TRBJ2-7 and V is TRBV27; 8 bases fit TRBD2. Material for sequencing was naive CD8+ T cells from PBMCs. This sequence was found in a man younger than 35 in good health. Some clones in this sample may be carry-over from other donors' samples. The CDR3 loop is CASSLLLAEGSYEQYF. CDR3 sequence (DNA): TGTGCCAGCAGTCTGTTACTAGCGGAGGGGTCCTACGAGCAGTACTTC.